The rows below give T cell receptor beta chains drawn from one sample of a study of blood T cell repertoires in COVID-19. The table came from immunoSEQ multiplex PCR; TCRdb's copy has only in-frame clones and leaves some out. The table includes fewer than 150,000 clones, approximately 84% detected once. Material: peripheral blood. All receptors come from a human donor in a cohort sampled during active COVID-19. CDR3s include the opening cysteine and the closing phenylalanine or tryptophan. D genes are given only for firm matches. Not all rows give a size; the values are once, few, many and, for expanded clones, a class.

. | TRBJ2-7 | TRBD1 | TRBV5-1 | CASSVTGVEQYF | TGCGCCAGCAGCGTGACAGGGGTCGAGCAGTACTTC
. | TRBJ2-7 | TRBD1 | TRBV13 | CASSSQGATNEQYF | TGTGCCAGCAGCTCACAGGGGGCAACTAATGAGCAGTACTTC
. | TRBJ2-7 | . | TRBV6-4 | CASRRQEPHYEQYF | TGTGCCAGCAGAAGACAGGAGCCTCACTACGAGCAGTACTTC
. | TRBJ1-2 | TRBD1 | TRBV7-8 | CASSLNFDRGLGF | TGTGCCAGCAGCTTAAACTTCGACAGGGGGCTGGGGTTC
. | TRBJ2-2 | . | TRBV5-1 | CASRKGGSGNTGELFF | TGCGCCAGCAGAAAAGGAGGTTCCGGGAACACCGGGGAGCTGTTTTTT
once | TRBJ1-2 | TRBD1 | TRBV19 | CASSPRQGDYGYTF | TGTGCCAGTAGTCCCCGACAGGGGGACTATGGCTACACCTTC
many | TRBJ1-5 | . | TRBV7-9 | CASSLGADNQPQHF | TGTGCCAGCAGCTTAGGGGCAGACAATCAGCCCCAGCATTTT
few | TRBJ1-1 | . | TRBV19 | CASKYGALNTEAFF | TGTGCCAGTAAATACGGAGCCTTGAACACTGAAGCTTTCTTT
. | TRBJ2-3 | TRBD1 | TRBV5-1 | CASSTGQGVGTDTQYF | TGCGCCAGCAGCACCGGACAGGGAGTAGGCACAGATACGCAGTATTTT
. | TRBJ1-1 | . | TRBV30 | CAWRQREGLSPFF | TGTGCCTGGAGACAACGGGAGGGGTTGAGTCCTTTCTTT
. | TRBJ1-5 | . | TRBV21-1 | CASSKSVKQGESNQPQHF | TGTGCCAGCAGCAAATCGGTGAAACAGGGGGAGAGCAATCAGCCCCAGCATTTT
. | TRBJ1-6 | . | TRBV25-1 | CASSEPTAPLHF | TGTGCCAGCAGTGAACCCACGGCACCCCTCCACTTT
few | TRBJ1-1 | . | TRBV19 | CASSISPTPLSEAFF | TGTGCCAGTAGTATTAGCCCCACGCCGCTCTCTGAAGCTTTCTTT
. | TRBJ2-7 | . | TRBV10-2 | CASSGGPSYEQYF | TGCGCCAGCAGCGGGGGGCCCTCCTACGAGCAGTACTTC
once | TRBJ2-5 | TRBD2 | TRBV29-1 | CSVLPRSTGGPETQYF | TGCAGCGTCCTCCCCCGGTCCACGGGGGGGCCGGAGACCCAGTACTTC
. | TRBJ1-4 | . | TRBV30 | CAWSWVGAATNEKLFF | TGTGCCTGGAGTTGGGTAGGAGCTGCAACTAATGAAAAACTGTTTTTT
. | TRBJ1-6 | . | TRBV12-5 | CASGLEGGGTSPLHF | TGTGCTAGTGGTTTGGAGGGGGGGGGCACTTCACCCCTCCACTTT
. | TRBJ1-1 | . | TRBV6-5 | CASTRAGMNTEAFF | TGTGCCAGCACCAGGGCAGGGATGAACACTGAAGCTTTCTTT